A selection of T cell receptor beta chains follows, all from one sample in a study of T cell responses to AZD1222 COVID-19 vaccine. Sequenced by immunoSEQ multiplex PCR; TCRdb stores in-frame clones only, minus some. The sample carries 100,000 to 150,000 clones, approximately 88% recorded once. This specimen consisted of peripheral blood, obtained on day 0 of AZD1222 vaccination. The receptors were gathered from an adult in good health. Both conserved end residues are trimmed from each CDR3. Fields, in order: clone size, V gene, CDR3 protein. Expanded clones are given a class, and other clones once, few, many or no size at all.

.	TRBV2	ASRQGVYGELF
.	TRBV5-1	ASSLAVRLSEQY
.	TRBV5-4	ASSLIWQGHEQY
few	TRBV7-2	ASSLSSQDYQPQH
few	TRBV28	ASSFPARRGSNYGYT
.	TRBV6-5	ASSSLQGANEQY
.	TRBV7-2	ASSLGLSGNTIY
.	TRBV10-2	ASIRGPGETQY
.	TRBV7-9	ASSSGLAGINEQF
.	TRBV6-1	ASSEQGVYGYT
.	TRBV2	ASAENIQY
once	TRBV7-3	ASSTGTSGGQETQY
.	TRBV5-4	ASSLGGAPYGYT
.	TRBV19	ASSEGAIQPQH
.	TRBV7-2	ASSLVNSYEQY
.	TRBV28	ASTWGFLSGNTIY
.	TRBV27	ASSLGVWRALH
once	TRBV30	AWSSARAYGYT
.	TRBV12-5	ASGGQGGHEQY
once	TRBV18	ASSPQGVRSHNEQF
.	TRBV25-1	ASRGVSGTGGNEQY
.	TRBV11-3	ASSLGTSGNEQF
.	TRBV27	ASSTRGLAGGMGSGANVLT
.	TRBV27	ASSRRGGDNEQF
few	TRBV10-1	ASSGGREDEQY
.	TRBV29-1	SATRQVQETQY
.	TRBV7-9	ATEGQSDEKLF
.	TRBV9	ASSVGGGRVYNEQF
.	TRBV6-2/TRBV6-3	ASSYSSRFSDQPQH
.	TRBV7-2	ASSLVVGRGAEAF
.	TRBV11-2	ASGTGPYEQY
once	TRBV6-5	ASTTQRGLSEKLF
.	TRBV6-5	ASSYRNPNMNTEAF
.	TRBV7-3	ASSLYPGSTDTQY
.	TRBV19	ASTLGVRRDNEQF
once	TRBV2	ASSVRRQGFDEQF
.	TRBV25-1	ASRSFWGTNEKLF
.	TRBV10-3	AISESMSGSYEQY
.	TRBV10-1	ASSAGTAAKNIQY
few	TRBV5-1	ASGRQDSNYGYT
.	TRBV5-1	ASSPAGSSPHGELF
once	TRBV28	ASSPPGASSYNEQF
.	TRBV10-2	ASKVLQNTEAF
.	TRBV19	ASSTVSETQY
.	TRBV14	ASSQDGAGVTEAF
.	TRBV19	ASRRQGEGQPQH
.	TRBV3-1/TRBV3-2	ASSLSYEQY
.	TRBV27	ASKEGTASSYEQY
once	TRBV29-1	SVELAGNTQY
.	TRBV5-1	ASSLGGGWTGELF
.	TRBV5-4	ASSVALATDTQY
.	TRBV5-1	ASYSGSSGNTIY
.	TRBV18	ASSPVMEGYGEQY
.	TRBV18	ASSPTSGGHSYNEQF
.	TRBV25-1	ATVARSTYEQY